This T cell receptor (beta chain) was observed in a study of cytomegalovirus exposure and HLA in healthy donors. The germline gives CDR1 SGHNT, CDR2 YYREEE (reference sequence). V was cut by 0 bases and J by 9 bases, with 15 bases left in between. This CDR3 is 14 amino acids long. This PCR relied on a set of 60 Vbeta primers and 13 Jbeta primers. The table came from immunoSEQ multiplex PCR; TCRdb's copy has only in-frame clones and leaves some out. The sample yields about 190,000 clones, around three quarters seen once. The material sequenced was PBMCs. The sequence came from a woman in her late teens or twenties in good health and CMV-seronegative. The chain joins TRBV5-4 to TRBJ1-1; D unresolved. The CDR3 nucleotides are TGTGCCAGCAGCTTGGCCGTGGGCAGCCGGCAAGCTTTCTTT. Protein product: CASSLAVGSRQAFF. The complete variable domain, with remaining parts taken from reference TRBV5-4 and TRBJ1-1, reads ETGVTQSPTHLIKTRGQQVTLRCSSQSGHNTVSWYQQALGQGPQFIFQYYREEENGRGNFPPRFSGLQFPNYSSELNVNALELDDSALYLCASSLAVGSRQAFFGQGTRLTVV.